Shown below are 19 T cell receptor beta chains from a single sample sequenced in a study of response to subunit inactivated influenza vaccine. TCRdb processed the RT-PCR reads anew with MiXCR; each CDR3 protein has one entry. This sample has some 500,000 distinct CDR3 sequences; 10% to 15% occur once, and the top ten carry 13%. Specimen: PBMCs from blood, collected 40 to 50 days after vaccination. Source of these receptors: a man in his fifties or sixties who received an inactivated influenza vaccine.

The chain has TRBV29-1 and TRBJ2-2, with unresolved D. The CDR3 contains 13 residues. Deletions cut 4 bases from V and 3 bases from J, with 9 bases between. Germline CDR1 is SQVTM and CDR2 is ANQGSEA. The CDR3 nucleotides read TGCAGCGTTGTAAGGCCCTACACCGGGGAGCTGTTTTTT. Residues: CSVVRPYTGELFF.

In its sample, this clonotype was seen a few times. For the CDR3, the DNA is TGTGCCAGCAGCCAAGATGTTGGCAGGGACGAAAAACTGTTTTTT. This gives the protein CASSQDVGRDEKLFF. The chain combines TRBV4-2 with TRBJ1-4, with D tentatively TRBD1 (5 bases). The CDR3 extends over 15 amino acids. V was cut by 0 bases and J by 8 bases, with 13 bases left in between. From germline, CDR1 is LGHNA and CDR2 YNFKEQ.

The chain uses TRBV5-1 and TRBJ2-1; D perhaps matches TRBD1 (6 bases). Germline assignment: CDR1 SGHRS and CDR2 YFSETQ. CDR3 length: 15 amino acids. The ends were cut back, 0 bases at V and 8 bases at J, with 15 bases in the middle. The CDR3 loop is CASSLADPRGDEQFF. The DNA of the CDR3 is TGCGCCAGCAGCTTGGCTGACCCCAGGGGCGATGAGCAGTTCTTC.

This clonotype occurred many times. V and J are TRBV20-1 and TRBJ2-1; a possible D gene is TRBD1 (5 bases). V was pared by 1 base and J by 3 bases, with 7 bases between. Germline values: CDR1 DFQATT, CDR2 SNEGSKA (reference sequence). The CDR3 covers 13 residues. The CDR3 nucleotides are TGCAGTGCTAGAGCGACAGACTACAATGAGCAGTTCTTC. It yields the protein CSARATDYNEQFF.

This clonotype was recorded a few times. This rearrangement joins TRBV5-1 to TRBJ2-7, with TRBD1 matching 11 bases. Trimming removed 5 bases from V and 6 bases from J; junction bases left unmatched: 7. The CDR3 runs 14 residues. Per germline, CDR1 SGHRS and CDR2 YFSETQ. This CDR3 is CASRPRDRGGEQYF. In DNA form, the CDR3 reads TGCGCCAGCAGGCCCCGGGACAGGGGGGGCGAGCAGTACTTC.

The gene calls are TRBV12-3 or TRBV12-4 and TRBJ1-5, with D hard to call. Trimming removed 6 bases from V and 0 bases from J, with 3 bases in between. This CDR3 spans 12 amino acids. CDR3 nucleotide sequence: TGTGCCAGCAGCCCTAGCAATCAGCCCCAGCATTTT. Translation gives CASSPSNQPQHF.

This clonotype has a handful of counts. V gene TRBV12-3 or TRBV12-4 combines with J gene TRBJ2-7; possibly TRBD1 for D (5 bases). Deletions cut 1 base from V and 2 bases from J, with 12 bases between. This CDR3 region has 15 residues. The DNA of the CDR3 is TGTGCCAGCAGTTTAGTTTACAGGTCCACCTACGAGCAGTACTTC. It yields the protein CASSLVYRSTYEQYF.

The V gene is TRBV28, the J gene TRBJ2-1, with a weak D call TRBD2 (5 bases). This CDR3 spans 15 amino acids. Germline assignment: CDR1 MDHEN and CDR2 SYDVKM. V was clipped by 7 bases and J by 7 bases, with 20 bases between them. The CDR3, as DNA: TGTGCCAGCACACGGGGTCAGAACACTTTAAATGAGCAGTTCTTC. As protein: CASTRGQNTLNEQFF.

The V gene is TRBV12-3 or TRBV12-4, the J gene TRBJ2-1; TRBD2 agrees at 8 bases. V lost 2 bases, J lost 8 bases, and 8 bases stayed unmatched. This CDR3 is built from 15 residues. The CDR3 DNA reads TGTGCCAGCAGTTTAATGGGACTAGACAACGATGAGCAGTTCTTC. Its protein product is CASSLMGLDNDEQFF.

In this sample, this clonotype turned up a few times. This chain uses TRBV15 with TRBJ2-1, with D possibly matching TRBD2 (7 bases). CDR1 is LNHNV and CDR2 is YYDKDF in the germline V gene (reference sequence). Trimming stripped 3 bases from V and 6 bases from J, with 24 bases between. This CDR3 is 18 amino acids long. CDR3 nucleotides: TGTGCCACCAGCAGCCCCGTTAATATTAGGGGGGGCCGCAATGAGCAGTTCTTC. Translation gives CATSSPVNIRGGRNEQFF.

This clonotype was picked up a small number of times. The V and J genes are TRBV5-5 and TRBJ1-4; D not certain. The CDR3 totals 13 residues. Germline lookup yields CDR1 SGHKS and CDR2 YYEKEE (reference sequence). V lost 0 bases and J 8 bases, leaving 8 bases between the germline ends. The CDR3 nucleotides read TGTGCCAGCAGCTTGGGGCTCTCAGAAAAACTGTTTTTT. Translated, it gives CASSLGLSEKLFF.

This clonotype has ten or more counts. CDR3 coding DNA: TGTGCCAGCACCATTGTCGGGACAGGGGTAATTAATGAGCAGTTCTTC. It specifies CASTIVGTGVINEQFF. This chain connects TRBV5-6 to TRBJ2-1; 10 bases agree with TRBD1. The CDR3 consists of 16 residues. Germline-derived CDR1 and CDR2 are SGHDT and YYEEEE. With V trimmed by 6 bases and J by 7 bases, 13 bases remained unmatched.

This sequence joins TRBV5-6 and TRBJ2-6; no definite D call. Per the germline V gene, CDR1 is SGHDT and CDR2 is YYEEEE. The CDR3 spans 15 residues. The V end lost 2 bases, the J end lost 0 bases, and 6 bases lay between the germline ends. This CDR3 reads CASSFELSGANVLTF. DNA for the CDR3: TGTGCCAGCAGCTTCGAGCTCTCTGGGGCCAACGTCCTGACTTTC.

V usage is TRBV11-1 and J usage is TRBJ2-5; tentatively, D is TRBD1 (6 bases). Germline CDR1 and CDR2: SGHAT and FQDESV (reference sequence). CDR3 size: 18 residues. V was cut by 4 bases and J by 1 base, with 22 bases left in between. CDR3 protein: CASSYNARTARLQETQYF. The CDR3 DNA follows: TGTGCCAGCAGCTATAACGCCCGGACAGCACGACTCCAAGAGACCCAGTACTTC.

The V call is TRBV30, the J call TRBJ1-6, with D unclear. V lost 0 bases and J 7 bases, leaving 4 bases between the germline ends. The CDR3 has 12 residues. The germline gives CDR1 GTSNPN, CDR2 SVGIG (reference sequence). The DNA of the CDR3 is TGTGCCTGGAGTGTATGGAATTCACCCCTCCACTTT. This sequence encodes CAWSVWNSPLHF.

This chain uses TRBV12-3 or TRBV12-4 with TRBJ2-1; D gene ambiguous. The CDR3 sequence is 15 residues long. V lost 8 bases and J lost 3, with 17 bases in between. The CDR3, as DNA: TGTGCCAGCTTGTTCGGGCGGCTTAACTACAATGAGCAGTTCTTC. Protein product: CASLFGRLNYNEQFF.

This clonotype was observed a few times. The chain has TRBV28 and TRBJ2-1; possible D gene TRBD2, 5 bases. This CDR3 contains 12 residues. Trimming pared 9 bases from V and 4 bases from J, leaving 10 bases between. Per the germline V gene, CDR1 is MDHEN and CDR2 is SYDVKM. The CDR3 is CASETGYNEQFF. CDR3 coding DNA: TGTGCCAGTGAAACGGGGTACAATGAGCAGTTCTTC.

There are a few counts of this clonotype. The CDR3 loop is CSETSFSYNEQFF. The DNA of the CDR3 is TGCAGCGAAACTAGTTTCTCCTACAATGAGCAGTTCTTC. The chain carries TRBV20-1 and TRBJ2-1; D perhaps matches TRBD2 (5 bases). The CDR3 runs 13 residues. CDR1 DFQATT and CDR2 SNEGSKA come from the germline V gene (reference sequence).

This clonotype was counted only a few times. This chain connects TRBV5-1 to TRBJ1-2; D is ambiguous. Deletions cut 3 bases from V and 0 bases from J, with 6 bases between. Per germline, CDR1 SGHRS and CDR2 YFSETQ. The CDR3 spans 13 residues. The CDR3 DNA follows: TGCGCCAGCAGCTCCACATCTAACTATGGCTACACCTTC. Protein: CASSSTSNYGYTF.